This T cell receptor (beta chain) was recorded in a study of response to subunit inactivated influenza vaccine. This CDR3 contains 14 residues. With V trimmed by 5 bases and J by 5 bases, 5 bases remained unmatched. Germline values: CDR1 MGHRA, CDR2 YSYEKL. Each CDR3 protein gets one entry after TCRdb re-called the RT-PCR reads with MiXCR. The sample contains 860,000 or so distinct CDR3 sequences, roughly 20% of which appear only once. Study-wide results and caveats: Authors suggested that a seasonal influenza vaccination recruits few new T cells each time.

Notes on this clonotype: Its antigen is still unknown.

The sample in question was PBMCs from blood, obtained 5 to 6 days after vaccination. The chain has TRBV4-1 and TRBJ1-3; 8 bases match TRBD1. This clonotype originated in a man aged 50 or older who received an inactivated influenza vaccine. The CDR3 here is CASSKPGGRNTIYF. As DNA, the CDR3 is TGCGCCAGCAGCAAACCAGGGGGCCGAAACACCATATATTTT.